This T cell receptor (beta chain) was obtained from a study of blood T cell repertoires in COVID-19. Overall study context: The United States, Italy and Spain were the sources of the acute and convalescent COVID-19 samples.

TCRdb keeps only in-frame clones here, not all; method: immunoSEQ multiplex PCR. The sample has fewer than 350,000 clones; 85% to 90% are singletons. Trimming removed 2 bases from V and 4 bases from J; junction bases left unmatched: 5. The V gene's germline CDR1 is SGHTA and CDR2 FQGNSA. The CDR3 totals 15 residues. The specimen sequenced was PBMCs or T cells enriched from blood (not recorded which). The J gene is TRBJ1-2, the V gene TRBV7-2; TRBD1 agrees at 9 bases. The receptor was isolated from a woman between 18 and 30 years old with acute COVID-19. The CDR3, as DNA: TGTGCCAGCAGCTTAACGGGACAGGGTCCCTATGGCTACACCTTC. Translated: CASSLTGQGPYGYTF.